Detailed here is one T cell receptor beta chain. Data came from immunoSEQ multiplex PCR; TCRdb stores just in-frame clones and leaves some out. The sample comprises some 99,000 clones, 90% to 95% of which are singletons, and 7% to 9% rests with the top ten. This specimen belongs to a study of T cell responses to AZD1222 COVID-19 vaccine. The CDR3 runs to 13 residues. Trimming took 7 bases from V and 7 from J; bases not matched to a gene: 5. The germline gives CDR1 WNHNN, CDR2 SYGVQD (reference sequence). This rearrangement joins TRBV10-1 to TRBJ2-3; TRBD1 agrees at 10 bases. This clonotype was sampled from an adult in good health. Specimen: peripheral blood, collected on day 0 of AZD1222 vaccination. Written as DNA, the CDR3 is TGCGCCAGCAAACCGGGACAGGGGTATACGCAGTATTTT. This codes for CASKPGQGYTQYF.